This T cell receptor (beta chain) derives from a study of blood T cells in healthy people across ages (dated by TCRdb to between 2014 and 2016). With regard to the full study: In model experiments, template switching captured roughly one uniquely barcoded TCR beta cDNA molecule for every two T cells. To track age-related changes in TCR beta repertoire diversity, the study relied on deep sequencing normalized with unique cDNA molecular identifiers. Four age groups were formed from the donors: young (average roughly 15 years), middle-aged (approximately 39), aged (around 68) and long-lived (less than 85). To avoid experimental bias, donors of different ages were spread randomly across the sequencing lanes. The study analyzed two additional independent replicas of 1 million unique cDNA reads from the same blood draw for two donors, one aged 18 to 30 and one aged 80 or older. What the study reported, not specific to this receptor: Because donor CMV infection status was unknown, age-related changes in expanded clonotypes were potentially confounded. Total diversity estimates from one million sequenced T cells were considered lower bounds and underestimates. There was a strong correlation between observed TCR beta diversity and the percentage of naive T cells measured by flow cytometry. The long-lived group showed more naive CD4+ T cells, fewer expanded clones and increased TCR diversity than the aged group, suggesting age selection. Observed TCR beta diversity per million T cells fell roughly linearly with age, and a significant reduction was already apparent by age roughly 40. Bulk unsorted PBMC profiling prevented conclusive comparison of naive and antigen-experienced compartments.

Spanning cysteine to phenylalanine, the CDR3 consists of 18 amino acids. The sequence is cut down to CDR3 DNA, 54 bases in frame from base 1. V is pruned by 0 bases and J by 8 bases, leaving 10 bases of the junction without a gene match. CDR1 SGHRS and CDR2 YFSETQ are derived from the germline V gene. The method was 5' RACE. Instrument on record: Illumina HiSeq 2500. A second PCR of roughly 7 to 11 cycles was performed with a sample-barcoded 5' primer and a J-beta primer mix. Each TCR beta cDNA molecule received a unique molecular identifier from a template-switch 5' adaptor carrying 12 random nucleotides. Each sample yielded at least 3 million CDR3-containing paired-end reads. The Mint cDNA synthesis kit, primed by a TRBC-specific oligonucleotide, was used to synthesize first-strand cDNA from all RNA. All cDNA was treated with uracil-DNA glycosylase and then went through a first 18-cycle PCR with the universal primers M1SS and BC2_uni_R. Regarding the original processing steps: Each sample was normalized by randomly selecting 1 million high-quality reads, each carrying a distinct molecular identifier. Instead of being binned into consensus sequences, reads with shared molecular identifiers were discarded. MiTCR, with a Q25 quality threshold and the strictest error-elimination algorithm, was used for CDR3 identification, clonotype clustering and error correction. A nonparametric unseen species model using Euler transformation provided a lower-bound estimate of total TCR beta diversity. In-frame beta chains were kept once TCRdb had trimmed the public reads at Q25 with fastp and called clones with MiXCR. Each CDR3 protein appears once, grouped with its most common genes and DNA. TCRdb, rather than the study authors, made the V and J calls. The sample records around 750,000 distinct CDR3 sequences, roughly 50% of which are singletons. The top ten clones comprise about 42% of the sample.

As regards this clonotype: Its antigen remains undetermined. Per-base qualities were not stored, and no clone one base away is much larger.

Donors were 35 to 40 systemically healthy Caucasian individuals from Russia aged roughly 6 to 90 years. Each donor gave about 9.7 milliliters of peripheral blood, drawn into EDTA-treated Vacutainer tubes. Ficoll-Paque density-gradient centrifugation was used to isolate PBMCs, with at least 6.5 million per sample. Trizol reagent was used to extract total RNA from the PBMCs, yielding at least 6 micrograms per sample. Naive CD45RAhigh/CD27high T cell percentages were measured by flow cytometry on a PBMC aliquot from every donor. The V and J genes are TRBV5-1 and TRBJ2-1, and TRBD2 matches 14 of the central bases. The receptor's source is a man older than 75 in good health. Sequences were obtained from blood. The DNA reads TGCGCCAGCAGCTTGGTGGGGACCGGGACTAGCGGGAGCCATGAGCAGTTCTTC. It translates as CASSLVGTGTSGSHEQFF. Reference TRBV5-1 and TRBJ2-1 proteins supply the regions before and after the CDR3; the full variable domain is: KAGVTQTPRYLIKTRGQQVTLSCSPISGHRSVSWYQQTPGQGLQFLFEYFSETQRNKGNFPGRFSGRQFSNSRSEMNVSTLELGDSALYLCASSLVGTGTSGSHEQFFGPGTRLTVL.